This TCR beta chain was captured in a study of naive CD8 T cells in extremely preterm neonates. TCRdb keeps only in-frame clones here, not all; method: immunoSEQ multiplex PCR. The table has fewer than 5,500 clones, 95% to 98% seen once. This clone was observed a handful of times. V was shortened by 10 bases and J by 3 bases, with 15 bases between the two germline ends. The CDR3 sequence is 13 residues long. Per the germline V gene, CDR1 is MNHNY and CDR2 is SVGAGI (reference sequence). This chain links TRBV6-6 with TRBJ1-1, with TRBD1 as a possible D gene (6 bases). Specimen: naive CD8+ T cells from blood. This clonotype was sampled from a human donor in good health. CDR3 residues: CATWWGPHTEAFF. The CDR3 nucleotides are TGTGCCACTTGGTGGGGGCCGCACACTGAAGCTTTCTTT.